This T cell receptor (beta chain) was sequenced for a study of early T cells in non-severe SARS-CoV-2 infection. This clonotype was seen a few times. CDR3 size: 17 residues. CDR1 and CDR2 from the germline V gene are LGHNA and YNFKEQ. J gave up 2 bases and V 4 bases, and 6 bases lay outside the gene matches. From the 5' RACE reads, TCRdb called clonotypes with MiXCR, one entry per CDR3 protein. The data contain 88,000 or so distinct CDR3 sequences, under 15% of them singletons. The clonotype originates from an adult who was a healthcare worker with PCR-confirmed SARS-CoV-2 infection or an uninfected control (not recorded which). The sequencing input was whole blood. V is TRBV4-2 and J is TRBJ2-3; 13 bases match TRBD2. As DNA, the CDR3 is TGTGCCAGCAGCCCTGGGACTAGCGGGACTAACACAGATACGCAGTATTTT. It translates to CASSPGTSGTNTDTQYF.